The rows below give T cell receptor beta chains drawn from one sample of a study of shared clonotypes between healthy human individuals. Produced via immunoSEQ multiplex PCR; TCRdb's table is partial and in-frame only. The table lists approximately 720,000 clones, roughly nine tenths of them singletons, with about 24% in the top ten. Sample: naive CD8+ T cells sorted from blood. The receptors were gathered from a man aged 30-40 years in good health. Both conserved end residues are trimmed from each CDR3.

J gene | V gene | CDR3 protein
TRBJ2-6 | TRBV6-1 | ASSEQDSGANVLT
TRBJ2-2 | TRBV7-8 | ASSLGDPGPRNAGELF
TRBJ2-2 | TRBV11-3 | ASSLQGEGRTGELF
TRBJ1-5 | TRBV10-3 | AISERGGLDDQPQH
TRBJ2-7 | TRBV27 | ASSFGSGGHEQY
TRBJ2-3 | TRBV29-1 | SVEPGLASSTDTQY
TRBJ2-5 | TRBV28 | ATRGIPRQSPPQETQY
TRBJ2-3 | TRBV30 | AWSFSLTDTQY
TRBJ2-6 | TRBV5-1 | ASSLWAAPGASGANVLT
TRBJ2-1 | TRBV29-1 | SVEGLADDNEQF
TRBJ2-7 | TRBV11-3 | ASSPAPYEQY
TRBJ2-1 | TRBV4-1 | ASSQEGGQLAGDLVNEQF
TRBJ2-1 | TRBV25-1 | ASSAHEQF
TRBJ2-1 | TRBV29-1 | SVTGASDNEQF
TRBJ2-7 | TRBV27 | ASSFSGPSYEQY
TRBJ2-7 | TRBV7-9 | ASSSDWGYEQY
TRBJ2-2 | TRBV7-2 | ASSYRYTGELF
TRBJ2-1 | TRBV19 | ASSNPSGRISSYNEQF
TRBJ2-7 | TRBV5-6 | ASSLTAGTLTYEQY
TRBJ2-3 | TRBV19 | ASIGTGYTQY
TRBJ2-7 | TRBV10-3 | AIGEGQGYEQY
TRBJ2-7 | TRBV19 | ASSLGTGYEQY
TRBJ1-4 | TRBV27 | ASSFFRDSEGEKLF
TRBJ2-7 | TRBV7-2 | ASSAGHWDYEQY
TRBJ2-1 | TRBV29-1 | SVVSSTPDEQF
TRBJ2-1 | TRBV4-1 | ASSPSGYEQF
TRBJ1-4 | TRBV4-3 | ASSQNRGGNEKLF
TRBJ2-3 | TRBV27 | ASSSHNPRTGVGTDTQY
TRBJ2-1 | TRBV6-5 | ASSYRSDSYNEQF
TRBJ2-7 | TRBV6-5 | ASVDRASYEQY
TRBJ2-6 | TRBV7-9 | ASRSTFGANVLT
TRBJ2-7 | TRBV7-2 | ASSLALVWVTTGTGLYEQY
TRBJ2-7 | TRBV7-2 | ASSSTTGGRPYEQY
TRBJ2-7 | TRBV10-2 | ASSETNYEQY
TRBJ2-5 | TRBV5-1 | ASSLALNRETQY
TRBJ2-7 | TRBV19 | ASSFGRSYEQY
TRBJ2-1 | TRBV9 | ASSVGPIGPNEQF
TRBJ1-1 | TRBV29-1 | SVGLSNTEAF
TRBJ1-3 | TRBV30 | AWGETGSGNTIY
TRBJ1-4 | TRBV6-1 | ASSDPTISSTNEKLF
TRBJ2-1 | TRBV19 | ASSTTRYIDSRIKNEQF
TRBJ1-1 | TRBV28 | ASTIRNTEAF
TRBJ1-3 | TRBV9 | ASSAFGQGAPGNTIY
TRBJ2-5 | TRBV7-3 | ASSPLAGENKETQY
TRBJ1-2 | TRBV7-9 | ASSSGQNYGYT
TRBJ2-7 | TRBV4-2 | ASSPWEGGSYEQY
TRBJ1-2 | TRBV27 | ASSSYREKVYGYT
TRBJ1-1 | TRBV2 | ASTYGVLTEAF
TRBJ2-5 | TRBV6-1 | ASSARRGKGTVQETQY
TRBJ2-2 | TRBV7-2 | ASSLGSGGPGELF
TRBJ2-7 | TRBV5-1 | ASSILTRDSSYEQY
TRBJ2-7 | TRBV29-1 | SARGDSSNPYEQY
TRBJ2-5 | TRBV18 | ASSPPRTDQETQY
TRBJ1-5 | TRBV30 | AWNRDGQPQH